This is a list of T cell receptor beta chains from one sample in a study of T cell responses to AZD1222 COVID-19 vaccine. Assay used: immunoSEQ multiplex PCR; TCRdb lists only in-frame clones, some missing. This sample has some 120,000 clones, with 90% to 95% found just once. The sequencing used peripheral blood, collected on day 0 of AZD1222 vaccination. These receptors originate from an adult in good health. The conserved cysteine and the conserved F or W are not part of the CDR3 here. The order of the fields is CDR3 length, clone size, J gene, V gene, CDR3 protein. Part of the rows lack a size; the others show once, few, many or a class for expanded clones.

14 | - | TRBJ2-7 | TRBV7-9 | ASSPLGQGSSYEQY
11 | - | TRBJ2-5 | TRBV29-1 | SVGGLDQETQY
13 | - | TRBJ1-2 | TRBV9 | ASSGLGGANYGYT
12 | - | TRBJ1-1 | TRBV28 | ASSSYGTDTEAF
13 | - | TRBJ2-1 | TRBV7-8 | ASSLWGEERNEQF
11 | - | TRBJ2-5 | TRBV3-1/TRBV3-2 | ASSPGTQETQY
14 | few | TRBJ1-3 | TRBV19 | ASSTGQGLYGNTIY
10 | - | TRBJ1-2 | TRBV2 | ASSEGLSGYT
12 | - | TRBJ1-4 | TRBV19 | ASSTDRVDEKLF
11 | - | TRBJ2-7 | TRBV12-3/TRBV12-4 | ASSRGTGYEQY
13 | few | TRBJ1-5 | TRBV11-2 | ASSFRDNSNQPQH
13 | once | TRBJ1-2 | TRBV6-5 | ASEYRDRPSYGYT
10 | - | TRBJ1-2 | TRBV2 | ASTGDKYGYT
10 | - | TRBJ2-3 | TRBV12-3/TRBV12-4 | ASSLFPDTQY
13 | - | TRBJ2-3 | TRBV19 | ASRPMSGGTDTQY
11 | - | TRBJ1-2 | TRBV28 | ASRMAGGSGYT
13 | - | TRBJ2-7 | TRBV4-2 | ASTLSGSTGYEQY
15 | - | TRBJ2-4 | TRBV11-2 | ASSFPTVSVAKNIQY
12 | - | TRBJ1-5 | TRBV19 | ASSPGGSNQPQH
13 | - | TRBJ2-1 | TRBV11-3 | ASSSRGSPGNEQF
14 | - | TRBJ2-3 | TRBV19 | ASSPRTGGITDTQY
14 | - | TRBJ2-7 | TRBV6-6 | ASSYRFSGRGDEQY
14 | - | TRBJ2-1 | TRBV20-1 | SASKRWLAGRNEQF
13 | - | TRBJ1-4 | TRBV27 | ASSTGTATNEKLF